This note documents a single T cell receptor beta chain sequence. Its antigen is unidentified. This sample is part of a study of siplizumab effects on memory and regulatory T cells. This table comes from immunoSEQ multiplex PCR, and its TCRdb copy is limited to in-frame clones, with some not included. The table includes 90,000 to 130,000 clones, roughly 92% detected once. The CDR3 extends over 14 amino acids. CDR1 and CDR2 (germline): SQVTM, ANQGSEA. V trimming: 6 bases; J trimming: 7 bases; junction bases outside the gene matches: 12. Study results and limitations: Memory cells seemed less diverse than naive T cells, which also seemed major contributors to the alloresponse.

This rearrangement joins TRBV29-1 to TRBJ1-1; 9 nucleotides match TRBD1. Specimen: CD4+ T cells sorted from blood. This sequence was found in a human donor in good health. CDR3 DNA: TGCAGCGTGAGGCCGGGACAGGGAATAGGTGAAGCTTTCTTT. It encodes CSVRPGQGIGEAFF.